Shown below are 22 T cell receptor beta chains from a single sample sequenced in a study of T cell repertoires in cytomegalovirus infection. MiXCR, applied by TCRdb to the reads, yields one record per CDR3 protein. The sample contains approximately 500,000 distinct CDR3 sequences, about 11% of which appear only once. Sequences were obtained from PBMCs. Receptors originate from a human donor in good health (CMV status not recorded). Some clones in this sample may be carry-over from other donors' samples.

This clonotype was observed many times. The CDR3 coding sequence is TGTGCCACCTCATTGAACGGGGAAGCTTTCTTT. Translating gives CATSLNGEAFF. V gene TRBV24-1 combines with J gene TRBJ1-1, with D unresolved. Germline values: CDR1 KGHDR, CDR2 SFDVKD. This CDR3 has 11 residues. With 9 bases removed from V and 8 bases from J, the gap between germline ends came to 12 bases.

This clonotype was observed at least ten times. J is TRBJ2-1 and V is TRBV7-2; TRBD1 is a possible D gene (5 bases). V dropped 4 bases and J dropped 8 bases, with 12 bases sitting between them. The germline V gene encodes CDR1 SGHTA and CDR2 FQGNSA. The CDR3 has 13 residues. The CDR3 is CASSWAEGDEQFF. CDR3 nucleotide sequence: TGTGCCAGCAGCTGGGCGGAAGGGGATGAGCAGTTCTTC.

Ten or more counts support this clonotype. The chain combines TRBV7-8 with TRBJ2-1; the match to TRBD2 covers 9 bases. The CDR3 runs 17 residues. Germline V gives CDR1 SGHVS, CDR2 FQNEAQ. Trimming cost V 1 base and J 3 bases; bases outside gene matches: 7. CDR3 residues: CASSLGASGIFYNEQFF. The CDR3 nucleotides are TGTGCCAGCAGCTTAGGCGCTAGCGGGATTTTCTACAATGAGCAGTTCTTC.

In its sample, this clonotype was seen many times. The chain's CDR3 is CASRTSGRTGELFF. Here the CDR3 DNA reads TGTGCCAGCAGGACTAGCGGGAGAACCGGGGAGCTGTTTTTT. The chain couples TRBV13 to TRBJ2-2, with TRBD2 matching over 12 bases. The CDR3 has 14 amino acids. The germline V gene encodes CDR1 PRHDT and CDR2 FYEKMQ (reference sequence). J was trimmed by 5 bases and V by 6 bases; bases with no gene match: 1.

The CDR3 loop is CASRAGQGDTDTQYF. The CDR3 DNA is TGCGCCAGCAGGGCGGGACAGGGAGACACAGATACGCAGTATTTT. The rearrangement links TRBV5-1 to TRBJ2-3; 9 bases are a match to TRBD1. J was trimmed by 2 bases and V by 5 bases; bases with no gene match: 6. This CDR3 is built from 15 residues. The germline V gene has CDR1 SGHRS and CDR2 YFSETQ. The variable domain in full, with the rest retrieved from reference TRBV5-1 and TRBJ2-3, is KAGVTQTPRYLIKTRGQQVTLSCSPISGHRSVSWYQQTPGQGLQFLFEYFSETQRNKGNFPGRFSGRQFSNSRSEMNVSTLELGDSALYLCASRAGQGDTDTQYFGPGTRLTVL.

Only a few counts were recorded for this clonotype. CDR3 nucleotides: TGTGCCAGCGGGGAAGCCTATGGCTACACCTTC. Protein sequence: CASGEAYGYTF. The V call is TRBV2, the J call TRBJ1-2, with D hard to call. The CDR3 covers 11 residues. In germline, CDR1 is SNHLY, CDR2 FYNNEI. V shed 8 bases and J shed 4 bases, with 8 bases lying between them.

The V and J genes are TRBV12-3 or TRBV12-4 and TRBJ1-1; D is uncertain. The CDR3 runs to 12 residues. V was clipped by 5 bases and J by 6 bases, with 10 bases between them. DNA of the CDR3: TGTGCCAGCAGTACCAGAAGATCTGAAGCTTTCTTT. Translating gives CASSTRRSEAFF.

This clonotype has at least ten counts. The chain is built from TRBV28 and TRBJ2-1; D ambiguous. Looked up from germline, CDR1 is MDHEN and CDR2 is SYDVKM. The CDR3 runs to 13 residues. V lost 7 bases and J 0 bases, leaving 7 bases between the germline ends. The CDR3 loop is CASKTYSYNEQFF. The CDR3 DNA reads as TGTGCCAGCAAAACCTACTCCTACAATGAGCAGTTCTTC.

Only a few counts were recorded for this clonotype. The CDR3 nucleotides read TGTGCCAGCAGCCAGGATCTTGACATTCAGTACTTC. Protein: CASSQDLDIQYF. V gene TRBV4-2 combines with J gene TRBJ2-4, with D unclear. The CDR3 sequence is 12 residues long. Trimming left V 3 bases short and J 8 bases short, with 8 bases between. The germline V gene encodes CDR1 LGHNA and CDR2 YNFKEQ.

This clonotype was recorded many times. The V call is TRBV27, the J call TRBJ1-1; no firm D call. V lost 4 bases and J lost 0, with 6 bases in between. There are 13 residues in the CDR3. CDR1 is MNHEY and CDR2 is SMNVEV in the germline V gene (reference sequence). DNA of the CDR3: TGTGCCAGCAGTTACGGACTGAACACTGAAGCTTTCTTT. Translated, it gives CASSYGLNTEAFF.

In this sample, this clonotype turned up many times. Germline and junction disagree at one end, which may indicate a read error. The gene calls are TRBV6-1 and TRBJ2-1; D is unresolved. Germline CDR1 and CDR2: MNHNS and SASEGT. The CDR3 runs 11 residues. The CDR3 here is CASSEASRSSF. In DNA, the CDR3 is TGTGCCAGCAGTGAAGCATCCCGATCCTCCTTC.

This clonotype was seen only a few times. V and J are TRBV11-2 and TRBJ2-7, with 8 bases lining up with TRBD1. Germline trimming cut 0 bases from V and 3 bases from J; bases unmatched to any gene: 4. CDR1 is SGHAT, CDR2 FQNNGV, per germline. The CDR3 runs to 15 residues. The CDR3 region is CASSLDSGQVYEQYF. DNA of the CDR3: TGTGCCAGCAGCTTAGACTCGGGACAGGTCTACGAGCAGTACTTC.

The chain combines TRBV29-1 with TRBJ2-7, with 7 bases matching TRBD1. V trimming: 7 bases; J trimming: 3 bases; junction bases outside the gene matches: 6. The CDR3 extends over 12 amino acids. Germline values: CDR1 SQVTM, CDR2 ANQGSEA. CDR3 DNA sequence: TGCAGCGCTTCACAGGGGTACTACGAGCAGTACTTC. This translates into CSASQGYYEQYF.

The rearrangement links TRBV3-1 to TRBJ1-4; 8 bases match TRBD1. The CDR3 is made up of 13 amino acids. V lost 10 bases and J lost 3; bases outside the gene matches: 4. Germline V CDR1 and CDR2: LGHDT, YNNKEL (reference sequence). The CDR3 DNA follows: TGTGCCACCCGGACAGGGTCTAATGAAAAACTGTTTTTT. It yields the protein CATRTGSNEKLFF.

In this sample, this clonotype turned up many times. V and J are TRBV12-3 or TRBV12-4 and TRBJ2-5, with 8 bases matching TRBD2. The V segment lost 7 bases and the J segment 5 bases; nucleotides outside the gene matches: 6. The CDR3 runs to 13 residues. The CDR3 region has the DNA TGTGCCAGCAACCTAGCGGGTGCGGAGACCCAGTACTTC. This codes for CASNLAGAETQYF.

This clonotype was recorded many times. The V call is TRBV6-1, the J call TRBJ1-5; D may be TRBD1 (5 bases). The V gene lost 6 bases and the J gene lost 4 bases, with 19 bases spanning the gap. Germline-derived CDR1 and CDR2 are MNHNS and SASEGT. The CDR3 covers 16 residues. Here the CDR3 reads CASSRGSGGKNQPQHF. The CDR3 region has the DNA TGTGCCAGCAGCCGGGGGTCCGGGGGAAAAAATCAGCCCCAGCATTTT.

This clonotype was counted at least ten times. The chain recombines TRBV15 with TRBJ2-5; 14 nucleotides line up with TRBD2. Germline V gene sequence: CDR1 LNHNV, CDR2 YYDKDF (reference sequence). V lost 4 bases to trimming and J lost 2 bases; unmatched junction nucleotides: 9. This CDR3 is built from 18 residues. The CDR3 nucleotides read TGTGCCACCAGCAAAGGACTAGCGGGAGGCTTTACTCAAGAGACCCAGTACTTC. Protein sequence: CATSKGLAGGFTQETQYF.

This clonotype came up a few times. This rearrangement joins TRBV5-1 to TRBJ2-7; 9 bases match TRBD1. The CDR3 is made up of 13 amino acids. With 5 bases clipped from V and 6 bases from J, the junction kept 6 bases outside the gene matches. CDR1 is SGHRS, CDR2 YFSETQ, per germline. The CDR3 bases are TGCGCCAGCAGACCCGGGACAGGGTCCGAGCAGTACTTC. Encoded protein: CASRPGTGSEQYF.

This clonotype was detected ten times or more. V is TRBV7-8 and J is TRBJ2-7, with 9 bases fitting TRBD1. CDR1 is SGHVS and CDR2 is FQNEAQ in the germline V gene. Germline trimming cut 0 bases from V and 4 bases from J; bases unmatched to any gene: 4. The length of the CDR3 is 15 residues. The DNA of the CDR3 is TGTGCCAGCAGCTTAGCCCGGACAGGGGCGTACGAGCAGTACTTC. Translated, it gives CASSLARTGAYEQYF.

This clonotype has at least ten counts. The chain joins TRBV6-1 to TRBJ2-7, with TRBD2 matching over 7 bases. This CDR3 is 13 amino acids long. The ends lost 4 bases at V and 6 bases at J; junction bases unmatched: 6. The germline V gene has CDR1 MNHNS and CDR2 SASEGT. CDR3 sequence: CASSALLAFEQYF. DNA of the CDR3: TGTGCCAGCAGTGCCTTACTAGCGTTCGAGCAGTACTTC.

This clonotype was seen more than once but under ten times. The rearrangement links TRBV3-1 to TRBJ2-3; D is undetermined. The CDR3 is made up of 17 amino acids. V was pared by 0 bases and J by 1 base, with 14 bases between. The germline V gene encodes CDR1 LGHDT and CDR2 YNNKEL (reference sequence). DNA for the CDR3: TGTGCCAGCAGCCAAGAAGTGTCCAGCGATCGCACAGATACGCAGTATTTT. Residues: CASSQEVSSDRTDTQYF.

In this sample, this clonotype turned up many times. The chain uses TRBV2 and TRBJ1-2; 9 positions match TRBD1. Germline-derived CDR1 and CDR2 are SNHLY and FYNNEI. The CDR3 sequence is 14 residues long. The V and J ends lost 8 bases and 2 bases, in that order; junction bases with no gene match: 6. CDR3 coding DNA: TGTGCCAGCTTTGGACAGGGGAAAAACTATGGCTACACCTTC. Translation gives CASFGQGKNYGYTF.